This T cell receptor beta chain stems from a study of blood T cell repertoires in COVID-19. About the research overall: Sample material is recorded as cDNA or gDNA derived from T cells, B-cell-depleted T cells, or PBMCs.

Trimming cost V 2 bases and J 0 bases; bases outside gene matches: 5. Germline V lookup: CDR1 KGHSH, CDR2 LQKENI. The CDR3 length is 18 residues. In the original analysis: Amplification from reference gene primers served as the basis for estimated nucleated cell counts. The data were produced by immunoSEQ multiplex PCR, yet TCRdb's version contains in-frame clones alone and is incomplete. That table supplies the V and J calls and clone size; D and trimming were determined from the DNA. The repertoire has approximately 140,000 clones, around nine tenths of them found once; the top ten carry about 4.1%.

The specimen was peripheral blood. The TCR originated in a woman in her 40s with acute or convalescent COVID-19. V is TRBV18 and J is TRBJ1-4; 11 nucleotides align to TRBD1. CDR3 in DNA: TGTGCCAGCTCACCATCGGGACAGGGGGTTGCAACTAATGAAAAACTGTTTTTT. Its protein product is CASSPSGQGVATNEKLFF.